These T cell receptor beta chains were read from a single sample in a study of CD8+ T cells in alopecia areata. Repertoires were generated with immunoSEQ multiplex PCR, while TCRdb's copy carries only in-frame clones and drops some. The sample yields about 12,000 clones, more than 50% seen once. Sequenced input: skin. Every receptor here comes from a human donor with alopecia areata. CDR3s include the opening cysteine and the closing phenylalanine or tryptophan. Each record gives: V gene, J gene, clone size, D gene, CDR3 DNA, CDR3 protein. The D gene is left open where the match is weak. Clone size is stated in some rows and not others, as once, few, many or a class when expanded.

TRBV4-2	TRBJ1-3	medium-sized	-	TGTGCCAGCAGCCAAGATCGAGTGGGGGGCGGTGCCGGAAACACCATATATTTT	CASSQDRVGGGAGNTIYF
TRBV5-6	TRBJ2-7	medium-sized	-	TGTGCCAGCAGCTGGGCGACAGTCCACGAGCAGTACTTC	CASSWATVHEQYF
TRBV9	TRBJ2-3	-	-	TGTGCCAGCAGCCTCGACTCGTATCCCACAGATACGCAGTATTTT	CASSLDSYPTDTQYF
TRBV19	TRBJ1-4	-	-	TGTGCCAGTAGTATCCTGGCAGGGCCGGAAAAACTGTTTTTT	CASSILAGPEKLFF
TRBV7-9	TRBJ2-1	-	TRBD1	TGTGCCAGCAGCTTAGAATTGGACAGGGGGGTCCCGTTCTTC	CASSLELDRGVPFF
TRBV6-5	TRBJ2-7	-	TRBD2	TGTGCCAGCAGACTAGCGGGGAGCTCCTACGAGCAGTACTTC	CASRLAGSSYEQYF
TRBV7-8	TRBJ2-1	-	-	TGTGCCAGCAGCGTTCCTCAGCTCGGCGGTTACAATGAGCAGTTCTTC	CASSVPQLGGYNEQFF
TRBV5-4	TRBJ2-1	-	-	TGTGCCAGCAGCTTCCGGGGCTATGAGCAGTTCTTC	CASSFRGYEQFF
TRBV27	TRBJ2-7	-	-	TGTGCCAGCAGCCCTGGCAGACTAATGGGCGAGCAGTACTTC	CASSPGRLMGEQYF
TRBV7-2	TRBJ2-2	few	-	TGTGCCAGCAGCTTAGTCAGGGTGGGCACCGGGGAGCTGTTTTTT	CASSLVRVGTGELFF
TRBV30	TRBJ2-3	-	TRBD2	TGTGCCTGGAGTGCAGCGGGGGCCATAACAGATACGCAGTATTTT	CAWSAAGAITDTQYF
TRBV27	TRBJ2-3	-	-	TGTGCCAGCAGTTTTTCAGATACGCAGTATTTT	CASSFSDTQYF
TRBV11-2	TRBJ2-5	few	TRBD2	TGTGCCAGCAGCTTATTAACTAGCGGGAGGGGCGCTCGGAAGACCCAGTACTTC	CASSLLTSGRGARKTQYF
TRBV28	TRBJ1-4	-	-	TGTGCCAGCAGTTCACCGGGGACTAATGAAAAACTGTTTTTT	CASSSPGTNEKLFF